This T cell receptor (beta chain) was identified during a study of control samples from healthy donors and cancer patients. TCRdb's table, derived via immunoSEQ multiplex PCR, lists solely in-frame clones and lacks some. The sample carries 150,000 or so clones, 93% recorded once. Trimming removed 6 bases at V and 4 bases at J, with 10 bases between. The CDR3 sequence is 13 residues long. Germline V gene sequence: CDR1 SGHTA, CDR2 FQGNSA. The sequencing input was blood. The sequence was collected from a man aged 50-59 years in good health. V gene TRBV7-2 combines with J gene TRBJ1-5, with D perhaps matching TRBD1 (6 bases). CDR3 loop: CASSLTGNQPQHF. The CDR3 DNA reads as TGTGCCAGCAGTTTAACAGGGAATCAGCCCCAGCATTTT.